Presented here are 21 T cell receptor beta chains from one specimen sequenced in a study of cytomegalovirus exposure and HLA in healthy donors. In the PCR, 60 Vbeta and 13 Jbeta primers were used. Measured with immunoSEQ multiplex PCR; TCRdb has only the in-frame clones, and not every one. This sample has around 150,000 clones, with around three quarters found just once. Sequencing used PBMCs. Every receptor here comes from a man aged 35 to 55 in good health and CMV-seronegative.

The chain links TRBV6-5 to TRBJ2-7, with TRBD2 as a possible D gene (6 bases). V dropped 6 bases and J dropped 1 base, with 13 bases sitting between them. The germline V gene encodes CDR1 MNHEY and CDR2 SVGAGI. The CDR3 sequence is 14 residues long. The CDR3 spells CASSQAGRSYEQYF. DNA of the CDR3: TGTGCCAGCAGCCAAGCGGGTAGGTCCTACGAGCAGTACTTC.

This clone turned up a few times. Within the sample, other DNA sequences also encode this same CDR3. This chain links TRBV4-3 with TRBJ1-4, with TRBD1 identical over 9 bases. Germline V gene lookup returns CDR1 LGHNA and CDR2 YSLEER. Losses at the gene ends were 3 bases for V and 4 bases for J; bases not matched to a gene: 0. The CDR3 extends over 14 amino acids. The CDR3 nucleotides read TGCGCCAGCAGCCAGGGACAGGGTAATGAAAAACTGTTTTTT. Protein: CASSQGQGNEKLFF.

CDR3 sequence: CASSDPQGAGNQPQHF. For the CDR3, the DNA is TGTGCCAGCAGTGACCCGCAGGGGGCGGGCAATCAGCCCCAGCATTTT. This chain connects TRBV2 to TRBJ1-5, with TRBD1 matching over 8 bases. With V trimmed by 3 bases and J by 2 bases, 6 bases remained unmatched. The CDR3 extends over 16 amino acids. Looked up from germline, CDR1 is SNHLY and CDR2 is FYNNEI.

The rearrangement links TRBV7-9 to TRBJ2-7; TRBD1 matches at 10 bases. The CDR3 consists of 13 residues. The V gene end was trimmed by 11 bases and the J gene end by 3 bases; junction bases not matched to a gene: 7. In germline, CDR1 is SEHNR, CDR2 FQNEAQ (reference sequence). Here the CDR3 DNA reads TGTGCCTGGGGGGACAGGGGACGCTACGAGCAGTACTTC. Translating it yields CAWGDRGRYEQYF.

The chain employs TRBV5-6 and TRBJ2-7; the match to TRBD2 covers 10 bases. The CDR3 has 15 residues. V dropped 5 bases and J dropped 0; count of bases not matched to a gene: 5. The V gene's germline CDR1 is SGHDT and CDR2 YYEEEE. For the CDR3, the DNA is TGTGCCAGCAGTCGAGCGGGGGGGCCCTCCTACGAGCAGTACTTC. As protein: CASSRAGGPSYEQYF.

The chain recombines TRBV30 with TRBJ1-2; D is uncertain. Between the trimmed V and J ends, which lost 4 bases and 6 bases, there was a span of 15 bases. The germline V gene has CDR1 GTSNPN and CDR2 SVGIG (reference sequence). The CDR3 has 13 amino acids. CDR3 amino acids: CAWTSPYENGYTF. CDR3 DNA sequence: TGTGCCTGGACTTCGCCGTACGAGAATGGCTACACCTTC.

This clone has just one count. The chain joins TRBV11-3 to TRBJ2-7; TRBD1 matches 10 bases. The CDR3 has 15 residues. V lost 4 bases to trimming and J lost 2 bases; unmatched junction nucleotides: 5. Germline-derived CDR1 and CDR2 are SGHNT and YENEEA. The DNA of the CDR3 is TGTGCCAGCAGCTCTGACAGGGGGCGCGCCTACGAGCAGTACTTC. Protein product: CASSSDRGRAYEQYF.

The chain carries TRBV23-1 and TRBJ1-1; no clear D gene. TRBV23-1 is identified as an open reading frame with a role that is uncertain. This CDR3 contains 14 residues. V lost 7 bases to trimming and J lost 4 bases, with 16 bases between them. CDR3 loop: CASTGPQEGTEAFF. DNA for the CDR3: TGCGCCAGCACCGGCCCGCAGGAGGGCACTGAAGCTTTCTTT.

The count of this clone is one. The genes are TRBV30 and TRBJ1-4; possibly TRBD1 for D (5 bases). V lost 8 bases and J 6 bases, leaving 10 bases between the germline ends. Germline V gives CDR1 GTSNPN, CDR2 SVGIG (reference sequence). The CDR3 spans 11 residues. CDR3 bases: TGTGCCGGGGGGGATTATGAAAAACTGTTTTTT. Translation: CAGGDYEKLFF.

This clone has only one observation. The chain combines TRBV19 with TRBJ2-3; D gene unclear. The ends were cut back, 3 bases at V and 0 bases at J, with 7 bases in the middle. This CDR3 has 14 amino acids. Looked up from germline, CDR1 is LNHDA and CDR2 is SQIVND (reference sequence). CDR3 region: CASSIDFSTDTQYF. For the CDR3, the DNA is TGTGCCAGTAGTATCGACTTTAGCACAGATACGCAGTATTTT. The full variable domain, completed using reference TRBV19 and TRBJ2-3, is DGGITQSPKYLFRKEGQNVTLSCEQNLNHDAMYWYRQDPGQGLRLIYYSQIVNDFQKGDIAEGYSVSREKKESFPLTVTSAQKNPTAFYLCASSIDFSTDTQYFGPGTRLTVL.

This clone has a single count. V is TRBV28 and J is TRBJ1-5; D may be TRBD1 (6 bases). This CDR3 spans 12 amino acids. Trimming stripped 5 bases from V and 6 bases from J, with 8 bases between. The germline V gene encodes CDR1 MDHEN and CDR2 SYDVKM. The CDR3, as DNA: TGTGCCAGCAGTGCGGACAGTCAGCCCCAGCATTTT. It is translated as CASSADSQPQHF.

The CDR3 reads CASSPGLAGAWDTQYF. The CDR3 nucleotides read TGTGCCAGCTCACCAGGACTAGCGGGGGCTTGGGATACGCAGTATTTT. The V and J genes are TRBV18 and TRBJ2-3; the match to TRBD2 covers 13 bases. The V and J ends lost 2 bases and 6 bases, in that order; junction bases with no gene match: 5. The CDR3 length is 16 residues. Germline V gives CDR1 KGHSH, CDR2 LQKENI.

This clone was counted only a few times. V is TRBV10-1 and J is TRBJ2-1; D not resolved. V lost 1 base and J lost 9, with 7 bases in between. Germline V gene lookup returns CDR1 WNHNN and CDR2 SYGVQD (reference sequence). The CDR3 loop spans 12 amino acids. The CDR3 spells CASSELTAEQFF. In nucleotides, the CDR3 is TGCGCCAGCAGTGAGTTGACTGCTGAGCAGTTCTTC.

J is TRBJ1-3 and V is TRBV6-6; D is unresolved. In germline, CDR1 is MNHNY, CDR2 SVGAGI (reference sequence). This CDR3 region has 16 residues. Between the trimmed V and J ends, which lost 2 bases and 2 bases, there was a span of 13 bases. For the CDR3, the DNA is TGTGCCAGCAGTTACGGGCCAGTGGGCCCTGGAAACACCATATATTTT. It translates to CASSYGPVGPGNTIYF.

This clone was picked up one time. This chain links TRBV30 with TRBJ2-6, with TRBD1 matching over 10 bases. V shed 1 base, J shed 4 bases, and the junction held 10 bases outside the gene matches. Germline lookup yields CDR1 GTSNPN and CDR2 SVGIG (reference sequence). This CDR3 has 18 amino acids. The CDR3: CAWSGRDRGFRGANVLTF. The CDR3 DNA reads as TGTGCCTGGAGTGGGCGGGACAGGGGATTCAGGGGGGCCAACGTCCTGACTTTC.

The chain is built from TRBV6-5 and TRBJ1-1; 9 positions match TRBD1. Germline V CDR1 and CDR2: MNHEY, SVGAGI. Unmatched junction bases numbered 7, after V lost 1 base and J lost 4 bases. This CDR3 contains 16 residues. The CDR3 DNA is TGTGCCAGCAGTTACTTTCCGACAGGGGGGGGCACTGAAGCTTTCTTT. It is translated as CASSYFPTGGGTEAFF.

The V gene is TRBV30, the J gene TRBJ1-2, with 8 nucleotides matching TRBD1. Germline V gene data show CDR1 as GTSNPN and CDR2 as SVGIG (reference sequence). V lost 0 bases and J lost 5; bases outside the gene matches: 5. The CDR3 contains 14 residues. The CDR3 nucleotides are TGTGCCTGGAGTGTAGGACAGGGCCCTTATGGCTACACCTTC. This gives the protein CAWSVGQGPYGYTF.

The V gene is TRBV4-3, the J gene TRBJ1-1; tentative D call: TRBD1 (6 bases). V was pared by 7 bases and J by 3 bases, with 15 bases between. The CDR3 is made up of 14 amino acids. The germline V gene encodes CDR1 LGHNA and CDR2 YSLEER. The CDR3 DNA reads as TGCGCCAGCACTAGGGGGGGCGGGTACACTGAAGCTTTCTTT. Its translation is CASTRGGGYTEAFF.

V usage is TRBV6-6 and J usage is TRBJ2-7; 8 bases are shared with TRBD2. Looked up from germline, CDR1 is MNHNY and CDR2 is SVGAGI (reference sequence). The CDR3 loop spans 15 amino acids. With 8 bases clipped from V and 0 bases from J, the junction kept 9 bases outside the gene matches. CDR3 coding DNA: TGTGCCAGCGGGACGGGGACTAGGAGCTCCTACGAGCAGTACTTC. It specifies CASGTGTRSSYEQYF.

The rearrangement joins TRBV15 to TRBJ2-3; 8 nucleotides line up with TRBD1. Germline CDR1 and CDR2: LNHNV and YYDKDF (reference sequence). The trim removed 3 bases at V and 3 bases at J, leaving 8 bases unmatched. This CDR3 region has 16 residues. CDR3 protein: CATSSALGQGTDTQYF. CDR3 nucleotides: TGTGCCACCAGCAGCGCCCTAGGACAGGGAACAGATACGCAGTATTTT.

This clone appeared a single time. V and J are TRBV28 and TRBJ1-1; 7 positions match TRBD1. The ends lost 3 bases at V and 1 base at J; junction bases unmatched: 8. Germline V lookup: CDR1 MDHEN, CDR2 SYDVKM. The CDR3 has 16 residues. This CDR3 is CASSFLWGQKNTEAFF. Here the CDR3 DNA reads TGTGCCAGCAGTTTTCTGTGGGGACAGAAGAACACTGAAGCTTTCTTT.